This T cell receptor beta chain was captured in a study of blood T cell repertoires in COVID-19. Study details: Material from acute and convalescent COVID-19 was sourced from the United States, Italy and Spain.

Assay used: immunoSEQ multiplex PCR; TCRdb lists only in-frame clones, some missing. The sample yields approximately 190,000 clones, about four fifths seen once. V lost 6 bases and J lost 5; bases outside the gene matches: 18. CDR1 and CDR2 (germline): MDHEN, SYDVKM. This CDR3 spans 18 amino acids. Sequences were obtained from peripheral blood. The TCR originated in a woman between 70 and 85 years old with active or convalescent COVID-19. J is TRBJ2-5 and V is TRBV28; TRBD2 matches 10 bases. The CDR3 sequence: CASSPVTSGHPNGETQYF. As DNA, the CDR3 is TGTGCCAGCAGCCCTGTGACTAGCGGGCACCCGAATGGGGAGACCCAGTACTTC.